Here is one T cell receptor beta chain with its context. The record originates from a study of blood T cells in healthy people across ages. Primers used in a second PCR of roughly 6 to 11 cycles were a sample-barcoded 5' primer and a J-beta primer mix. TCRdb itself ran the 5' RACE reads through MiXCR, one entry per CDR3 protein. The sample has 750,000 to 950,000 distinct CDR3 sequences; 20% to 30% are singletons. Peripheral blood, about 10 milliliters per donor, was collected. The CDR3 runs to 12 residues. CDR1 is SQVTM, CDR2 ANQGSEA, per germline. The V and J ends lost 5 bases and 9 bases respectively, with 14 bases between them. These same records also appear under a second study, on T cells of mothers and their children.

Source material: blood. The chain is built from TRBV29-1 and TRBJ2-4; D may match TRBD1 or TRBD2 (5 bases each). This clonotype was sampled from a boy younger than 18 in good health. CDR3 sequence: CSVPDGASIQYF. The CDR3 region has the DNA TGCAGCGTTCCTGACGGGGCCAGCATTCAGTACTTC.